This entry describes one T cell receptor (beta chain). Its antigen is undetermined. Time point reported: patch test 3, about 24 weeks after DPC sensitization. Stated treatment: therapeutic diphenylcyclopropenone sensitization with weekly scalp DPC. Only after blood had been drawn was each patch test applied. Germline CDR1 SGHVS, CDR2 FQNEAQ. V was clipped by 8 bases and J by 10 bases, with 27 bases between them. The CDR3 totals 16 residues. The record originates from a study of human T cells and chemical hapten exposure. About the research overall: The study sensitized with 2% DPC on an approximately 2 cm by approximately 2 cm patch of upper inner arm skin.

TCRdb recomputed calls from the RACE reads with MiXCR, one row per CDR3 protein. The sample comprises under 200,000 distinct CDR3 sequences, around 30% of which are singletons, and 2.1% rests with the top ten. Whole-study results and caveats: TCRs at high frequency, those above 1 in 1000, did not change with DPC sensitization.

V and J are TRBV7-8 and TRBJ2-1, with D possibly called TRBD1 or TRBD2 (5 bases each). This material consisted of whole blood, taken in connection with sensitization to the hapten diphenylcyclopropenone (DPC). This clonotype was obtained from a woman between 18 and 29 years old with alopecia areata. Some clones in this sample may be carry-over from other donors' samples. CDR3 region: CASWDGGSSGSREQFF. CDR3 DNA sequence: TGTGCCAGCTGGGACGGAGGCTCTAGTGGTTCCCGAGAGCAGTTCTTC.